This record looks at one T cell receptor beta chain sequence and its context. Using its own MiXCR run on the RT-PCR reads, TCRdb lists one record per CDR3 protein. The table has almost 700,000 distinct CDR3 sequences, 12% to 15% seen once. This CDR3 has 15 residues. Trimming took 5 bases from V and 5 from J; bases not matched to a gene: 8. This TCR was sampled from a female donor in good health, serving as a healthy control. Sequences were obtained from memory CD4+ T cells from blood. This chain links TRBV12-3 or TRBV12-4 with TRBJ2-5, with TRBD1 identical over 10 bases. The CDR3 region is CASSPRDRGFETQYF. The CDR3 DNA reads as TGTGCCAGCAGTCCCCGGGACAGGGGCTTTGAGACCCAGTACTTC.